This TCR beta chain was observed in a study of regulatory T cells in long-lasting Graves disease. This clonotype was seen repeatedly, ten times or more. HTBI primers from iRepertoire and Arm-PCR of CDR3 regions yielded the TCR beta libraries. MiXCR was run by TCRdb on the multiplex PCR reads, yielding one entry per CDR3 protein. The sample has about 560,000 distinct CDR3 sequences, about 16% seen once. This CDR3 is built from 14 residues. V was shortened by 4 bases and J by 0 bases, with 10 bases between the two germline ends. The germline gives CDR1 SGHRS, CDR2 YFSETQ. Regarding time point: newly diagnosed GD, antithyroid drugs for less than 3 months. After RNA was extracted from PBMCs, the TCR library was made from it. These same data were also listed under a study on T cells in Graves' hyperthyroidism and ophthalmopathy.

Sequenced here: peripheral blood mononuclear cells (PBMCs), sampled at new diagnosis, from a patient treated with antithyroid drugs. The receptor comes from a man between 18 and 29 years old with Graves disease. This sequence joins TRBV5-1 and TRBJ2-5, with D possibly TRBD1 on 5 matching bases. Here the CDR3 DNA reads TGCGCCAGCAGCGTGGACATTTACCAAGAGACCCAGTACTTC. Protein: CASSVDIYQETQYF.